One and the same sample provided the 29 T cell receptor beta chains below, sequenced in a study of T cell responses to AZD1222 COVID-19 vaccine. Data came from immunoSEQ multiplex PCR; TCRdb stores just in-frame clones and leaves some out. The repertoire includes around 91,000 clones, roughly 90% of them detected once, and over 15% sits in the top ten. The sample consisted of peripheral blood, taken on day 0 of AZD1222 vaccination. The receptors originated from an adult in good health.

The CDR3 sequence: CASSLSYNEQFF. In DNA form, the CDR3 reads TGCGCCAGCAGCCTCTCCTACAATGAGCAGTTCTTC. J is TRBJ2-1 and V is TRBV4-1; D unclear. Trimming removed 4 bases at V and 0 bases at J, with 1 base between. The CDR3 consists of 12 residues. CDR1 is MGHRA, CDR2 YSYEKL, per germline.

The DNA for the CDR3 is TGTGCCAGCAGCCTAGTGGAGGGGTTAGGTGAAAAACTGTTTTTT. It codes for CASSLVEGLGEKLFF. The chain links TRBV11-2 to TRBJ1-4; TRBD1 might be the D (5 bases). The CDR3 totals 15 residues. The V gene's germline CDR1 is SGHAT and CDR2 FQNNGV. Trimming stripped 5 bases from V and 7 bases from J, with 17 bases between.

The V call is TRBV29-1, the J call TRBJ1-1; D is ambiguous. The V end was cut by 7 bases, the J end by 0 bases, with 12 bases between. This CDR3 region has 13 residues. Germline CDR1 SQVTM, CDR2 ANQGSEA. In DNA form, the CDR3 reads TGCAGCGGGGCGGGCAGCATGAACACTGAAGCTTTCTTT. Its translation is CSGAGSMNTEAFF.

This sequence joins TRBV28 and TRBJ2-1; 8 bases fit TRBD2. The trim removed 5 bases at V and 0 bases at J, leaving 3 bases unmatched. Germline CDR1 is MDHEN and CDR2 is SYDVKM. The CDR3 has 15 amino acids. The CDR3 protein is CASSQAGVSYNEQFF. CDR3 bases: TGTGCCAGCAGTCAAGCGGGAGTCTCCTACAATGAGCAGTTCTTC. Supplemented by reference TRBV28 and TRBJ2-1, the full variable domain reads DVKVTQSSRYLVKRTGEKVFLECVQDMDHENMFWYRQDPGLGLRLIYFSYDVKMKEKGDIPEGYSVSREKKERFSLILESASTNQTSMYLCASSQAGVSYNEQFFGPGTRLTVL.

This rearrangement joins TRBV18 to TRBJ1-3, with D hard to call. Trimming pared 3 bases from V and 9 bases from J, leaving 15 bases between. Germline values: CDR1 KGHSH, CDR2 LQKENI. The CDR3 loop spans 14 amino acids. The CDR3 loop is CASSPTGEGATIYF. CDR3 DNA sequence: TGTGCCAGCTCACCGACCGGAGAGGGAGCCACCATATATTTT.

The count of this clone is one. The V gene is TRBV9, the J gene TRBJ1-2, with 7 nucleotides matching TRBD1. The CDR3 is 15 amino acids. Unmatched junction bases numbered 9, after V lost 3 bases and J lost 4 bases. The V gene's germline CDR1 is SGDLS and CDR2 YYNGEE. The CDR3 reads CASSARDRPGYGYTF. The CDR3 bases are TGTGCCAGCAGCGCCAGGGACAGACCCGGCTATGGCTACACCTTC.

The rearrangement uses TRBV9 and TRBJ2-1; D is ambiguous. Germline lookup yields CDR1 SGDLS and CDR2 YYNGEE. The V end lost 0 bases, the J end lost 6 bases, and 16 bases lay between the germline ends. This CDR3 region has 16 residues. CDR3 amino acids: CASSVEGRVSGNEQFF. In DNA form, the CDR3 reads TGTGCCAGCAGCGTAGAAGGAAGGGTATCTGGCAATGAGCAGTTCTTC.

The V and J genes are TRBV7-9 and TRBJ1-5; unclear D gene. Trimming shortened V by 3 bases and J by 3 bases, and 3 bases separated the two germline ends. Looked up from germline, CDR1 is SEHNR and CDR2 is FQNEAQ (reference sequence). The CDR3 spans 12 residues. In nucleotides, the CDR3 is TGTGCCAGCAGCTTCACCAATCAGCCCCAGCATTTT. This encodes CASSFTNQPQHF.

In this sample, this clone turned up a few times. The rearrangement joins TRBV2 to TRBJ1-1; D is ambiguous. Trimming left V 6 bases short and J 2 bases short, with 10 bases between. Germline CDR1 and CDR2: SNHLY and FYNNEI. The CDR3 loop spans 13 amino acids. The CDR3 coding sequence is TGTGCCAGCAGCCCCGAGGCTAACACTGAAGCTTTCTTT. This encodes CASSPEANTEAFF.

The CDR3: CASSIGAPGQPRSQYF. The CDR3 DNA reads as TGTGCCAGTAGTATTGGGGCCCCGGGACAGCCACGTTCCCAGTACTTC. The chain uses TRBV19 and TRBJ2-5; 7 nucleotides line up with TRBD1. V shed 3 bases, J shed 9 bases, and the junction held 16 bases outside the gene matches. The CDR3 runs to 16 residues. CDR1 is LNHDA, CDR2 SQIVND, per germline (reference sequence).

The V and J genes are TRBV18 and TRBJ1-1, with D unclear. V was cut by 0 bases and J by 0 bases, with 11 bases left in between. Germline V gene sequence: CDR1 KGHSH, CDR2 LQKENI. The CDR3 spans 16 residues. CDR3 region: CASSPPSAYMNTEAFF. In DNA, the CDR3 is TGTGCCAGCTCACCACCTTCGGCATACATGAACACTGAAGCTTTCTTT.

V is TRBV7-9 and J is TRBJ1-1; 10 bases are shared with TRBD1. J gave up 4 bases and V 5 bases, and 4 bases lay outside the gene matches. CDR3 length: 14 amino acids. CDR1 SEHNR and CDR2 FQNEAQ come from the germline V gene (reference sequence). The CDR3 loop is CASSLRTGGTEAFF. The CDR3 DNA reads TGTGCCAGCAGCCTGAGGACAGGGGGCACTGAAGCTTTCTTT.

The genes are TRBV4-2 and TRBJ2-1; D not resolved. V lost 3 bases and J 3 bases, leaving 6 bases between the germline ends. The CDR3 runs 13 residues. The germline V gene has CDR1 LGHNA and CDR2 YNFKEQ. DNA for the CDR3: TGTGCCAGCAGCCAGGGGTACTACAATGAGCAGTTCTTC. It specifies CASSQGYYNEQFF.

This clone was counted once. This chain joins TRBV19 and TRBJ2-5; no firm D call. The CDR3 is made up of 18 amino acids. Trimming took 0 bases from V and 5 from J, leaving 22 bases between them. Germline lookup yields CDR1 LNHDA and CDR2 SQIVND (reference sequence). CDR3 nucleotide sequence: TGTGCCAGTAGTATAGAACGCCAGGCCCTGGGGTCCCAGGAGACCCAGTACTTC. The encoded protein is CASSIERQALGSQETQYF. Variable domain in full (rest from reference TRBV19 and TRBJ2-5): DGGITQSPKYLFRKEGQNVTLSCEQNLNHDAMYWYRQDPGQGLRLIYYSQIVNDFQKGDIAEGYSVSREKKESFPLTVTSAQKNPTAFYLCASSIERQALGSQETQYFGPGTRLLVL.

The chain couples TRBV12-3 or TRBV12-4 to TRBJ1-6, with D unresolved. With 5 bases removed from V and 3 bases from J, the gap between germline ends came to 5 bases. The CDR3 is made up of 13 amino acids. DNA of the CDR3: TGTGCCAGCAGTCCTGGCTATAATTCACCCCTCCACTTT. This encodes CASSPGYNSPLHF.

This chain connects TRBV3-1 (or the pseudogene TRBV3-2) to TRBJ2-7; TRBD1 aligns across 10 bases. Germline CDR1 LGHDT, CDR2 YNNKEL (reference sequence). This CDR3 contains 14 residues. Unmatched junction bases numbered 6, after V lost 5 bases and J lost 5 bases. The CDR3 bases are TGTGCCAGCAGCTGTGACAGGGGGCGACACGAGCAGTACTTC. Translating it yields CASSCDRGRHEQYF.

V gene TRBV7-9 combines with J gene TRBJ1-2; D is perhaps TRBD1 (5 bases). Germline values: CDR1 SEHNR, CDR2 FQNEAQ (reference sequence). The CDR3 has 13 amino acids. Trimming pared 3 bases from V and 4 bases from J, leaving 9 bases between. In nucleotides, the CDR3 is TGTGCCAGCAGCTTGCAGGGAACCTATGGCTACACCTTC. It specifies CASSLQGTYGYTF. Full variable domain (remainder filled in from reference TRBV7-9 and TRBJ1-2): DTGVSQNPRHKITKRGQNVTFRCDPISEHNRLYWYRQTLGQGPEFLTYFQNEAQLEKSRLLSDRFSAERPKGSFSTLEIQRTEQGDSAMYLCASSLQGTYGYTFGSGTRLTVV.

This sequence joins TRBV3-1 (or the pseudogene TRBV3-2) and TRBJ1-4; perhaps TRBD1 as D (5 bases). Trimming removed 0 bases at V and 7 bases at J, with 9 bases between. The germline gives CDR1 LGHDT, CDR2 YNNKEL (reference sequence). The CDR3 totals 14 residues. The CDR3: CASSQEDNLEKLFF. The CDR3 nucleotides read TGTGCCAGCAGCCAAGAGGACAACCTTGAAAAACTGTTTTTT.

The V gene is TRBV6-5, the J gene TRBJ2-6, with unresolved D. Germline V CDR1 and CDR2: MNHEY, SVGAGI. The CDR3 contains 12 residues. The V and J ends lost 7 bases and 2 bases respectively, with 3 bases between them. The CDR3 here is CASTAGANVLTF. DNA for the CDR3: TGTGCCAGCACTGCTGGGGCCAACGTCCTGACTTTC.

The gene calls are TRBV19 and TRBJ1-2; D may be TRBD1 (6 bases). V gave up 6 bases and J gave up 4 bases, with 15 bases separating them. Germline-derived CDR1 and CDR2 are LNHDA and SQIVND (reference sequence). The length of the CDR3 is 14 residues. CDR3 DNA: TGTGCCAGTAGAGCATCGGGGGGCGCCTATGGCTACACCTTC. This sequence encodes CASRASGGAYGYTF.

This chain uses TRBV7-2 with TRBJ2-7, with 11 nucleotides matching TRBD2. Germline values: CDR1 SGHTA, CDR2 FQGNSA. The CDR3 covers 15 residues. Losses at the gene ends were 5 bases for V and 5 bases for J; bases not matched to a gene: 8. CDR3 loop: CASSPTTSGNHEQYF. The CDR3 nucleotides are TGTGCCAGCAGCCCTACGACTAGCGGGAATCACGAGCAGTACTTC.

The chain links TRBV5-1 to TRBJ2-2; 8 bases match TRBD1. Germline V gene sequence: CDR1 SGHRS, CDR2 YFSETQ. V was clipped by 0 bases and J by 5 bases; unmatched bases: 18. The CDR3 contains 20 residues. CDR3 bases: TGCGCCAGCAGCTTGGAGGGGCAGGGGGCTCCACCTCGTGGGACCGGGGAGCTGTTTTTT. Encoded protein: CASSLEGQGAPPRGTGELFF.

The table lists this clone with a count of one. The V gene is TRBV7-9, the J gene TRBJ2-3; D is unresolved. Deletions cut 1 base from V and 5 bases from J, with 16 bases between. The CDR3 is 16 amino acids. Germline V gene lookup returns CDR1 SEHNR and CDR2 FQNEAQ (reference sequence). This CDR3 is CASSLELSERRDTQYF. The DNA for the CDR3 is TGTGCCAGCAGCTTAGAATTAAGTGAACGGAGAGATACGCAGTATTTT.

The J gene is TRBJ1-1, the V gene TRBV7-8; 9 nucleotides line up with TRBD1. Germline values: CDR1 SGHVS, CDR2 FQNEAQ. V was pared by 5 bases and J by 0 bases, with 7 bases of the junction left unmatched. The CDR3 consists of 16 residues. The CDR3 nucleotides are TGTGCCAGCAGCCCCCGGGACAGGGACCTGAACACTGAAGCTTTCTTT. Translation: CASSPRDRDLNTEAFF.

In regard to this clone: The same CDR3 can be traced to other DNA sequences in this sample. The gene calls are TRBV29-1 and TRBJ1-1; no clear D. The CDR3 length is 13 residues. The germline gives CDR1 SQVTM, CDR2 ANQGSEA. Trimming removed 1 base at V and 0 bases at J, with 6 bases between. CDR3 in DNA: TGCAGCGTTGAAGGCCAGTTGAACACTGAAGCTTTCTTT. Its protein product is CSVEGQLNTEAFF.

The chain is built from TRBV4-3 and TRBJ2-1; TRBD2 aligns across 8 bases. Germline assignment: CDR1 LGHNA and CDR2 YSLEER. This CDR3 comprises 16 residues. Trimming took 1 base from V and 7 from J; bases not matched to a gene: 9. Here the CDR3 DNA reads TGCGCCAGCAGCCAAGTTCACGGGAGGGGGTCGAATGAGCAGTTCTTC. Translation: CASSQVHGRGSNEQFF.

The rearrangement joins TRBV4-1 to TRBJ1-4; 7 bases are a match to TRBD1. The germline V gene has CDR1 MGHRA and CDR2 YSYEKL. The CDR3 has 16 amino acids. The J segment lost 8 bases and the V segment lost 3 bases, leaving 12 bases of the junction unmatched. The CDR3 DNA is TGCGCCAGCAGCCATCGGGTGACAGGGTTGCAAGAAAAACTGTTTTTT. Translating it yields CASSHRVTGLQEKLFF.

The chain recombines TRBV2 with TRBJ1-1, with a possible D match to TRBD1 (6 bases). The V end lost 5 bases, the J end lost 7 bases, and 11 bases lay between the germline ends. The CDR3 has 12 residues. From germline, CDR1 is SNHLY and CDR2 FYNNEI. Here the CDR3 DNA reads TGTGCCAGCAGTCTAGGGGGGGGTGAAGCTTTCTTT. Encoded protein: CASSLGGGEAFF.

CDR3 sequence: CASSLTWGVAYEQYF. CDR3 coding DNA: TGTGCCAGCAGCTTAACGTGGGGCGTAGCCTACGAGCAGTACTTC. The rearrangement joins TRBV7-3 to TRBJ2-7; a weak D match, TRBD1 (5 bases). Germline assignment: CDR1 SGHTA and CDR2 FQGTGA. V was pared by 0 bases and J by 2 bases, with 11 bases between. The CDR3 loop spans 15 amino acids.